The following is a TCR beta chain sequence with its context. Repertoires were generated with immunoSEQ multiplex PCR, while TCRdb's copy carries only in-frame clones and drops some. The repertoire holds about 120,000 clones, with around 81% as singletons. The sample comes from a study of blood T cell repertoires in COVID-19. Overall study: Acute and convalescent COVID-19 specimens originated in the United States, Italy and Spain.

V lost 2 bases and J lost 8, with 9 bases in between. The CDR3 consists of 12 residues. Germline CDR1 PRHDT, CDR2 FYEKMQ (reference sequence). Sequences were obtained from peripheral blood. The clonotype comes from a man between 65 and 85 years old with acute or convalescent COVID-19. The rearrangement links TRBV13 to TRBJ1-1; D is undetermined. DNA for the CDR3: TGTGCCAGCAGCTTACAGGAACGCGAAGCTTTCTTT. This codes for CASSLQEREAFF.